This record looks at one T cell receptor beta chain sequence and its context. The target of this receptor is not known. The sample holds no much larger clone one base away, and base qualities are not on file. The sample originates from a study of PD-L1 blockade in urothelial cancer (dated by TCRdb to about 2017). Study-wide context: All patients started therapy in about 2014 and received atezolizumab 1,200 mg intravenously every 3 weeks. Some ten patients reached durable clinical benefit, while about 19 patients did not. Progression-free survival longer than 6 months counted as durable clinical benefit, and TCR features were additionally tested against both progression-free and overall survival. Twenty-five of 29 patients were males with bladder-origin urothelial cancer, and about 65% of the 29 reported a prior smoking history. Some 29 patients had pretreatment blood TCR-seq, about 25 had at least one posttreatment blood collection, and about 25 had tumor TCR-seq. Blood samples were analyzed 3 weeks after the start of treatment (second dose) and 6 weeks after the start of treatment. TCR sequencing covered pretreatment tumor samples and matched, serially collected peripheral blood taken before and after atezolizumab treatment. An exploratory multi-omic analysis was conducted of the somatic, immune and clinical correlates of response to PD-L1 blockade with atezolizumab in urothelial cancer. An ECOG performance status of 0 or 1 was recorded for the patients, and 0 to 3 prior chemotherapy regimens had been received by the patients. In the same patients who had TCR sequencing, pretreatment tumors also underwent whole exome sequencing and RNA sequencing. Blood samples gave median yields of about 150,000 T cells and 82,636 unique TCRs, along with a median clonality of 0.080.

Overall study results and their limits: Because the sample size was small (n of about 29) and many exploratory analyses were performed, the results are intended to be hypothesis-generating. Patients with durable benefit showed greater expansion of tumor-associated TCR clones in peripheral blood 3 weeks after starting treatment (n ≈ 23, p = 0.022). A pretreatment peripheral blood TCR clonality below the median was linked to improved progression-free and overall survival.

The CDR3 sequence holds 15 residues, the cysteine and phenylalanine included. This entry keeps only the CDR3 DNA: 45 bases, framed from base 1. The CDR1 and CDR2 encoded by the germline V gene are MNHEY and SVGAGI. V gives up 0 bases and J gives up 0 bases, and the segment between their germline ends measures 9 bases. Each PCR received spiked-in synthetic TCR analog templates so that absolute template abundance could be estimated from read counts. TCRbeta CDR3 regions were amplified from genomic DNA with bias-controlled V and J gene primers using the immunoSEQ assay. Rearranged TCRbeta segments were sequenced at approximately 20X coverage. Processing in the source paper ran as follows. Clustering was used to correct sequencing errors, and CDR3s were annotated against IMGT to assign V, D and J genes. Out-of-frame and stop-codon sequences were excluded, and only productive TCRbeta rearrangements were used in downstream analyses. Clonality was calculated as one minus the Shannon entropy normalized by the log of the number of unique productive sequences. Fisher's exact test with Benjamini-Hochberg correction, at a threshold of adjusted p below 0.01, was used to find clones that differed between time points or between blood and tumor. This is the immuneACCESS table as TCRdb keeps it, with only in-frame sequences that have V and J called. A part of the clones is gone; compared with another copy, unresolved V genes explain less than half, and the rest is unexplained. The D gene and trimming were derived from the DNA, and the V and J assignments and clone size from that table. Here the sample has roughly 90,000 clones; 90% occur a single time. The ten most abundant clones make up over 9% of the sample.

A cohort of about 27 patients with locally advanced or metastatic urothelial carcinoma, treated at Memorial Sloan Kettering on a trial protocol, was included. Peripheral blood mononuclear cells were collected pretreatment and during treatment, at between 1 and 8 total time points per patient. The Qiagen DNeasy Blood extraction kit was used to purify genomic DNA from total PBMCs and tumor samples. PBMCs were collected pretreatment and during treatment and were isolated and stored as previously described. This TCR was sampled from a man aged 60 to 75 with urothelial cancer. This chain joins TRBV6-5 to TRBJ2-7, with the D segment identity uncertain. Sequences were derived from PBMCs, sampled around atezolizumab (anti-PD-L1) treatment. This receptor carries the CDR3 CASSYSWASSYEQYF. The nucleotide sequence reads TGTGCCAGCAGTTACTCTTGGGCGAGCTCCTACGAGCAGTACTTC.